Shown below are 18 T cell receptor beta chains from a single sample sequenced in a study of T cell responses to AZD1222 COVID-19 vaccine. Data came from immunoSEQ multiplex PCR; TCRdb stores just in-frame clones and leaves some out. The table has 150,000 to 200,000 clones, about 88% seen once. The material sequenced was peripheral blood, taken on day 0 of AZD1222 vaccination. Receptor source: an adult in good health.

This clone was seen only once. CDR3 nucleotide sequence: TGTGCCAGCAGCGTTCAGGGGATCGACGTCCCGGAGAACACTGAAGCTTTCTTT. Translation gives CASSVQGIDVPENTEAFF. This chain uses TRBV9 with TRBJ1-1, with TRBD1 as a possible D gene (6 bases). The CDR3 has 18 amino acids. CDR1 is SGDLS, CDR2 YYNGEE, per germline. V lost 2 bases, J lost 1 base, and 21 bases lay in between.

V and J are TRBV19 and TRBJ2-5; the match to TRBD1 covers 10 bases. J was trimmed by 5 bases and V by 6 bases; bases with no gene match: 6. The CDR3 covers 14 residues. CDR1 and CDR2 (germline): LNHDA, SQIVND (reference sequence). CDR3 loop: CASRETGGVETQYF. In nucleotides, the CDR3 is TGTGCCAGTAGGGAGACAGGGGGCGTTGAGACCCAGTACTTC.

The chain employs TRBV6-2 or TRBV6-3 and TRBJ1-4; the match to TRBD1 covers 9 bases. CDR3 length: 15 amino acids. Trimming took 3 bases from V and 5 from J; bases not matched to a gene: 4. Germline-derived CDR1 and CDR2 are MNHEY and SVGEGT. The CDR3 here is CASSYRDRANEKLFF. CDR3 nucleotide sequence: TGTGCCAGCAGTTATCGGGACAGGGCGAATGAAAAACTGTTTTTT.

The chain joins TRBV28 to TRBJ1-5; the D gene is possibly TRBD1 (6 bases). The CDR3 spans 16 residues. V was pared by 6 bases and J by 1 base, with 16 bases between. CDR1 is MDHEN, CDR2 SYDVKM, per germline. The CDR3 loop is CASSQQGFGSNQPQHF. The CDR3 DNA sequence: TGTGCCAGCAGCCAACAGGGATTTGGCAGCAATCAGCCCCAGCATTTT.

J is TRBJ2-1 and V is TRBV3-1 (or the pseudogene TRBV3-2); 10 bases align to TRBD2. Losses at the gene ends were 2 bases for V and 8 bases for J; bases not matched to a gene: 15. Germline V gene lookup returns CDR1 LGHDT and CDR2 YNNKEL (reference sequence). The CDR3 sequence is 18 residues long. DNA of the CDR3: TGTGCCAGCAGCCAATCATTAGCGGGAGGTTGGAAGAGGTATGAGCAGTTCTTC. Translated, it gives CASSQSLAGGWKRYEQFF.

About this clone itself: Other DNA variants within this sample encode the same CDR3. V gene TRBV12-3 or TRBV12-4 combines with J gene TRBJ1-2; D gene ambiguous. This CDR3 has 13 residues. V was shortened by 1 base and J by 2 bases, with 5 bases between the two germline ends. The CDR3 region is CASSLGGNYGYTF. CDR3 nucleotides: TGTGCCAGCAGTTTAGGTGGAAACTATGGCTACACCTTC.

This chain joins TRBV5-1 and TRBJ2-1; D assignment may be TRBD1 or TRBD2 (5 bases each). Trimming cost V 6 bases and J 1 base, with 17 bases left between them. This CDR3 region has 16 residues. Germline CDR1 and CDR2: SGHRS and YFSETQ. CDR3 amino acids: CASTRTGTESYNEQFF. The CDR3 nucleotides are TGCGCCAGCACCAGAACCGGGACGGAATCCTACAATGAGCAGTTCTTC. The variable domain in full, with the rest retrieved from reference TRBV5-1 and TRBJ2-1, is KAGVTQTPRYLIKTRGQQVTLSCSPISGHRSVSWYQQTPGQGLQFLFEYFSETQRNKGNFPGRFSGRQFSNSRSEMNVSTLELGDSALYLCASTRTGTESYNEQFFGPGTRLTVL.

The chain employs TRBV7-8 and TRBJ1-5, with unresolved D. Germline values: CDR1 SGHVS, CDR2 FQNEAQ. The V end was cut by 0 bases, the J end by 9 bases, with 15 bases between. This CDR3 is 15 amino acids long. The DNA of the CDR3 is TGTGCCAGCAGCTTAGCGCAGATATCAAAATGGCCCCAGCATTTT. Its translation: CASSLAQISKWPQHF.

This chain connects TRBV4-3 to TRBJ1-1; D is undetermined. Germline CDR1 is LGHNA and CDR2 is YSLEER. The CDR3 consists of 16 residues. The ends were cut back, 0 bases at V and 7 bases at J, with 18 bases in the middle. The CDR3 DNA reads TGCGCCAGCAGCCAAGACTCCCGGGCATCGGGCAGTGAAGCTTTCTTT. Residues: CASSQDSRASGSEAFF.

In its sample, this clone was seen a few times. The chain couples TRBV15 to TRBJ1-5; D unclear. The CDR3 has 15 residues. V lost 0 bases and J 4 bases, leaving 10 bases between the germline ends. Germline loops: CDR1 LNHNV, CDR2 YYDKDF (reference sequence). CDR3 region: CATSRDLIPNQPQHF. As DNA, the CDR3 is TGTGCCACCAGCAGAGATCTGATCCCTAATCAGCCCCAGCATTTT.

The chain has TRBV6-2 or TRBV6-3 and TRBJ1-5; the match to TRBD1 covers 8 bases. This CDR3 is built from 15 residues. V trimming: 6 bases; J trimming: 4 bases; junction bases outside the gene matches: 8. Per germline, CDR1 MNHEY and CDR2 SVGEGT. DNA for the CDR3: TGTGCCAGCAGCAACCCCACAGGGGGGAATCAGCCCCAGCATTTT. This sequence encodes CASSNPTGGNQPQHF.

CDR3 protein: CASSPSGGTEAFF. CDR3 coding DNA: TGTGCCAGCAGCCCGTCCGGGGGCACTGAAGCTTTCTTT. V is TRBV16 and J is TRBJ1-1, with D possibly matching TRBD1 (5 bases). V lost 4 bases to trimming and J lost 4 bases, with 10 bases between them. This CDR3 contains 13 residues. Germline V CDR1 and CDR2: KGHSY, FQNENV.

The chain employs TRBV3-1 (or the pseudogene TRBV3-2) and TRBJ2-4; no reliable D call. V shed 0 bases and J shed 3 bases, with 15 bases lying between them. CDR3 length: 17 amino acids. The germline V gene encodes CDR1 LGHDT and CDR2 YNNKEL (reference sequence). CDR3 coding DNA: TGTGCCAGCAGCCAAGATTTGGCAGGAAGGTTCAAAAACATTCAGTACTTC. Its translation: CASSQDLAGRFKNIQYF.

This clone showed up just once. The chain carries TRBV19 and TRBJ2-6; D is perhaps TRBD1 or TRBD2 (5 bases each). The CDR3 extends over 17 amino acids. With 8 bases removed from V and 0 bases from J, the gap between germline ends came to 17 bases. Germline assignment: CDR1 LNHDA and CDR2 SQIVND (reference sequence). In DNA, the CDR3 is TGTGCCAGTTCATCCCGGGACCTAAGCTCTGGGGCCAACGTCCTGACTTTC. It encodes CASSSRDLSSGANVLTF.

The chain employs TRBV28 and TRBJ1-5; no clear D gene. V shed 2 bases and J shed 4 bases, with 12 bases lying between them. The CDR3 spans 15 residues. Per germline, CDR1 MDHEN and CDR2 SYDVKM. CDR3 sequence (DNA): TGTGCCAGCAGTTTAGAGCAGCTCCCGAATCAGCCCCAGCATTTT. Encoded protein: CASSLEQLPNQPQHF.

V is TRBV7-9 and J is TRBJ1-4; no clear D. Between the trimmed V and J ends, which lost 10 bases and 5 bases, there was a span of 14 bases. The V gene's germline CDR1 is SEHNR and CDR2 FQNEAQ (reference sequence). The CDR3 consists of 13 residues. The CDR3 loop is CAIHDGRNEKLFF. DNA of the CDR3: TGTGCCATCCACGACGGACGCAATGAAAAACTGTTTTTT. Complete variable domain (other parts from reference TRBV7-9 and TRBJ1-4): DTGVSQNPRHKITKRGQNVTFRCDPISEHNRLYWYRQTLGQGPEFLTYFQNEAQLEKSRLLSDRFSAERPKGSFSTLEIQRTEQGDSAMYLCAIHDGRNEKLFFGSGTQLSVL.

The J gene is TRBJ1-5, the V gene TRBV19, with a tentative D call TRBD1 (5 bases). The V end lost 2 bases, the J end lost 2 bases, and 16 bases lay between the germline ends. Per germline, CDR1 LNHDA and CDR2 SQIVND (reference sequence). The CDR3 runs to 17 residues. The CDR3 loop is CASSISGSIGGNQPQHF. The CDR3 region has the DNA TGTGCCAGTAGTATATCCGGATCTATAGGGGGCAATCAGCCCCAGCATTTT.

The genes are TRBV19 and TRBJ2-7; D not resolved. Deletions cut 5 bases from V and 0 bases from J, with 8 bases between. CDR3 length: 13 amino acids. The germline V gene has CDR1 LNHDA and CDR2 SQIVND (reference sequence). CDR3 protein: CASSPQASYEQYF. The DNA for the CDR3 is TGTGCCAGTAGTCCTCAGGCCTCCTACGAGCAGTACTTC. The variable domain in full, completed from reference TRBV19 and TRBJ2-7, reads DGGITQSPKYLFRKEGQNVTLSCEQNLNHDAMYWYRQDPGQGLRLIYYSQIVNDFQKGDIAEGYSVSREKKESFPLTVTSAQKNPTAFYLCASSPQASYEQYFGPGTRLTVT.